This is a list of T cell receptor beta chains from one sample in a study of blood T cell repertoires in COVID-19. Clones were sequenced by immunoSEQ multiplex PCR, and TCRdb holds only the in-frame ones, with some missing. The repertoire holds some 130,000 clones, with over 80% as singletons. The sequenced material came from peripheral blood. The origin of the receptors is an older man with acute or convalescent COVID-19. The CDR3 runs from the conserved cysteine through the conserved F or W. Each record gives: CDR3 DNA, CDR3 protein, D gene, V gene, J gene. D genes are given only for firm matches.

cdr3_nt: TGTGCCAGCAGTGAAGGAGGATACTCCTACGAGCAGTACTTC
cdr3_aa: CASSEGGYSYEQYF
d_call: -
v_call: TRBV6-1
j_call: TRBJ2-7

cdr3_nt: TGTGCCAGTAGTTTTACAGGGTCGGTCGAGCAGTACTTC
cdr3_aa: CASSFTGSVEQYF
d_call: -
v_call: TRBV19
j_call: TRBJ2-7

cdr3_nt: TGTGCCAGCAGTTACTCGGTACAGGGATATCAGCCCCAGCATTTT
cdr3_aa: CASSYSVQGYQPQHF
d_call: -
v_call: TRBV6-2/TRBV6-3
j_call: TRBJ1-5

cdr3_nt: TGCGCCAGCAAAAAGGTGGAAGGGAGCACTGAAGCTTTCTTT
cdr3_aa: CASKKVEGSTEAFF
d_call: -
v_call: TRBV5-1
j_call: TRBJ1-1

cdr3_nt: TGTGCCAGTAGTATAGATGGATCGACAGGGACCGGGGAGCTGTTTTTT
cdr3_aa: CASSIDGSTGTGELFF
d_call: TRBD1
v_call: TRBV19
j_call: TRBJ2-2

cdr3_nt: TGCGCCAGCAGCTTGGGTCAGGGGTCGGCCAATGAGCAGTTCTTC
cdr3_aa: CASSLGQGSANEQFF
d_call: -
v_call: TRBV5-1
j_call: TRBJ2-1

cdr3_nt: TGTGCCAGCACTAGCGTCTCCCCAGATACGCAGTATTTT
cdr3_aa: CASTSVSPDTQYF
d_call: -
v_call: TRBV28
j_call: TRBJ2-3

cdr3_nt: TGCGCCAGCAGCACTCCCGGACAGGGGATGGGAGGCTACACCTTC
cdr3_aa: CASSTPGQGMGGYTF
d_call: TRBD1
v_call: TRBV4-1
j_call: TRBJ1-2

cdr3_nt: TGTGCCAGCAGCTTAGGGGGCTATCTTCAAGAGACCCAGTACTTC
cdr3_aa: CASSLGGYLQETQYF
d_call: -
v_call: TRBV7-9
j_call: TRBJ2-5

cdr3_nt: TGCAGCGTTCTTCTCGCCGGGACTTCCCAGCATTTT
cdr3_aa: CSVLLAGTSQHF
d_call: -
v_call: TRBV29-1
j_call: TRBJ1-5

cdr3_nt: TGCGCCAGCAGCCAAGATGGGCGTCCGAACACCGGGGAGCTGTTTTTT
cdr3_aa: CASSQDGRPNTGELFF
d_call: -
v_call: TRBV4-1
j_call: TRBJ2-2

cdr3_nt: TGTGCCACCAGTGAATCTCAGGACAGGACGAACACTGAAGCTTTCTTT
cdr3_aa: CATSESQDRTNTEAFF
d_call: TRBD1
v_call: TRBV24-1
j_call: TRBJ1-1